This is a list of T cell receptor beta chains from one sample in a study of blood T cell repertoires in COVID-19. Clones were sequenced by immunoSEQ multiplex PCR, and TCRdb holds only the in-frame ones, with some missing. This sample has around 60,000 clones; roughly 84% occur once, and the top ten carry around 9.6%. Sequenced: peripheral blood. These receptor sequences come from a man between 50 and 59 years old with COVID-19, enrolled during active disease. CDR3s include the opening cysteine and the closing phenylalanine or tryptophan. Each record gives: J gene, D gene, clone size, V gene, CDR3 DNA, CDR3 protein. D genes are given only for firm matches. A row's size may be missing; if present it is once, few, many or a size class.

TRBJ2-7 TRBD1 . TRBV18 TGTGCCAGCTCACCCCAGACAGGGTTAGGCGAGCAGTACTTC CASSPQTGLGEQYF
TRBJ1-3 . . TRBV12-3/TRBV12-4 TGTGCCAGCACCCAGGTTTCTGGAAACACCATATATTTT CASTQVSGNTIYF
TRBJ2-1 . . TRBV7-3 TGTGCCAGCAGCTTAAGGGTAGCATCCTACAATGAGCAGTTCTTC CASSLRVASYNEQFF
TRBJ2-3 TRBD2 . TRBV28 TGTGCCAGCATCCTAGGAGGACTAGGAGATTCAACAGATACGCAGTATTTT CASILGGLGDSTDTQYF
TRBJ1-1 . . TRBV28 TGTGCCAGCAGTTTGGTAGATTTAGTCGTGAACACTGAAGCTTTCTTT CASSLVDLVVNTEAFF
TRBJ1-6 . . TRBV27 TGTGCCAGCAGTTTCGGGGGTAGTAATTCACCCCTCCACTTT CASSFGGSNSPLHF
TRBJ2-7 TRBD1 . TRBV29-1 TGCAGCGTGGACAGGGGTCCCCCCTACGAGCAGTACTTC CSVDRGPPYEQYF
TRBJ1-4 TRBD1 . TRBV6-5 TGTGCCAGCACCCGGACAGGGGGTAATGAAAAACTGTTTTTT CASTRTGGNEKLFF
TRBJ2-7 TRBD1 . TRBV5-5 TGTGCCAGCAGCTTGGGAACAGGGGGCGACGAGCAGTACTTC CASSLGTGGDEQYF
TRBJ2-3 TRBD1 . TRBV24-1 TGTGCCACCAGTGGGTATCCCCCGGACAGGAGCCGGGGCACAGATACGCAGTATTTT CATSGYPPDRSRGTDTQYF
TRBJ2-3 TRBD2 . TRBV27 TGTGCCAGCAGTGACTATAGCGGGAGGGGCACAGATACGCAGTATTTT CASSDYSGRGTDTQYF
TRBJ2-1 TRBD2 . TRBV5-4 TGTGCCAGCAGCCCCGGACTAGCTAACTATGAGCAGTTCTTC CASSPGLANYEQFF
TRBJ2-1 TRBD2 once TRBV6-6 TGTGCCAGCAGAATAGCGGGAGCCGGGTCCAATGAGCAGTTCTTC CASRIAGAGSNEQFF
TRBJ1-1 . . TRBV7-2 TGTGCCAGCAATTGGTCAGGGCTCACTGAAGCTTTCTTT CASNWSGLTEAFF
TRBJ2-7 . . TRBV28 TGTGCCAGCAGTTTAGTGGGCAGGGCAAGCGAGCAGTACTTC CASSLVGRASEQYF
TRBJ2-7 . few TRBV6-2/TRBV6-3 TGTGCCAGCAGTACCGCGGGACGGGGCACCTACGAGCAGTACTTC CASSTAGRGTYEQYF
TRBJ2-7 TRBD1 . TRBV11-3 TGTGCCAGCAGTCAATCCGGGGGACAGGGACACTACGAGCAGTACTTC CASSQSGGQGHYEQYF
TRBJ2-7 . . TRBV7-9 TGTGCCAGCAGCCCACAGGACGAGCAGTACTTC CASSPQDEQYF
TRBJ2-1 TRBD2 once TRBV4-2 TGTGCCAGCAGCCAAGGATTGGGCGGGAGAAAGGACAATGAGCAGTTCTTC CASSQGLGGRKDNEQFF
TRBJ1-4 TRBD1 . TRBV7-6 TGTGCCAGCAGCGCCCGACAGGGGGCAACTAATGAAAAACTGTTTTTT CASSARQGATNEKLFF
TRBJ1-2 . . TRBV6-2/TRBV6-3 TGTGCCAGCAGTCCGGAAAGGCCTGGGCGCGGCTACACCTTC CASSPERPGRGYTF
TRBJ1-2 TRBD1 . TRBV28 TGTGCCAGCAAATCAGGGGGATATGGCTACACCTTC CASKSGGYGYTF
TRBJ2-7 TRBD2 . TRBV7-2 TGTGCCAGCAGCTTAGCCGTAGCGGGAGTGTCAGGGTCCTACGAGCAGTACTTC CASSLAVAGVSGSYEQYF
TRBJ2-3 . . TRBV6-5 TGTGCCAGCACGGCCAGGGAAGCAGATACGCAGTATTTT CASTAREADTQYF
TRBJ2-6 TRBD2 . TRBV7-9 TGTGCCAGCAGCTTCCCCAGGGAGGGGTCTGGGGCCAACGTCCTGACTTTC CASSFPREGSGANVLTF
TRBJ2-2 TRBD2 . TRBV14 TGTGCCAGCAGCCAATTTGGCGGGAGGAACACCGGGGAGCTGTTTTTT CASSQFGGRNTGELFF
TRBJ1-6 TRBD1 . TRBV19 TGTGCCAGTAGTCTACAGGGGGCTCCCGCCGATTCACCCCTCCACTTT CASSLQGAPADSPLHF
TRBJ1-3 TRBD1 . TRBV7-2 TGTGCCAGCAGCTTAGCGATAGGGGGCACTGGAAACACCATATATTTT CASSLAIGGTGNTIYF
TRBJ2-7 TRBD2 once TRBV6-5 TGTGCCAGCAGTTACGCGGGGGCCTACGAGCAGTACTTC CASSYAGAYEQYF
TRBJ1-2 . once TRBV6-5 TGTGCCAGCAGTCCCTACAGGGATCGCGGCTACACCTTC CASSPYRDRGYTF
TRBJ2-3 TRBD2 once TRBV2 TGTGCCAGCAGTGGGGGTTGGGGAGGGACGCAGTATTTT CASSGGWGGTQYF
TRBJ2-5 TRBD2 . TRBV28 TGTGCCAGCAGTTTATGGCTAGCGGGAGAAAGGCGTGAGACCCAGTACTTC CASSLWLAGERRETQYF
TRBJ2-1 TRBD1 . TRBV6-2/TRBV6-3 TGTGCCAGCAGTCCCGACAGGGACAATGAGCAGTTCTTC CASSPDRDNEQFF
TRBJ1-1 TRBD1 . TRBV30 TGTGCCTATACGACAGGGGCGGTCACTGAAGCTTTCTTT CAYTTGAVTEAFF
TRBJ1-6 TRBD1 . TRBV7-2 TGTGCCAGCAGCTTAGAGACAGGGTGGCCTTCACCCCTCCACTTT CASSLETGWPSPLHF
TRBJ1-5 . . TRBV28 TGTGTCACCAACCGAGGACAGAATCAGCCCCAGCATTTT CVTNRGQNQPQHF
TRBJ2-7 . . TRBV7-9 TGTGCCAGCAGCTTTACGAGGTCAGTCGCTTACGAGCAGTACTTC CASSFTRSVAYEQYF
TRBJ1-1 . . TRBV28 TGTGCCAGCAGTTTCCGTTCTGAAGCTTTCTTT CASSFRSEAFF
TRBJ1-5 . . TRBV19 TGTGCCAGTAACCGGGTCATCAATCAGCCCCAGCATTTT CASNRVINQPQHF
TRBJ1-1 . . TRBV29-1 TGCAGCGTGGTGCCCCCCAGCGCGAACGGTGAAGCTTTCTTT CSVVPPSANGEAFF
TRBJ2-3 TRBD2 . TRBV28 TGTGCCAGCAGTTTAGGTGTGGCGGGAGGAGATACGCAGTATTTT CASSLGVAGGDTQYF
TRBJ2-7 TRBD2 . TRBV7-3 TGTGCCAGCAACAAGACTAGCGGGAACTACGAGCAGTACTTC CASNKTSGNYEQYF
TRBJ2-5 TRBD2 . TRBV4-3 TGCGCCAAGGAAAGCGGGAGCCAAGAGACCCAGTACTTC CAKESGSQETQYF
TRBJ1-1 . . TRBV30 TGTGCCTGGAGTGTGGGGACTGTCTCGTGGGGGAACACTGAAGCTTTCTTT CAWSVGTVSWGNTEAFF
TRBJ1-5 . . TRBV19 TGTGCCAGTAGTATAGTAGGAGCAGGGGATAGCAATCAGCCCCAGCATTTT CASSIVGAGDSNQPQHF
TRBJ2-7 . . TRBV14 TGTGCCAGCAGCCAAGTATCGTTCTCCTACGAGCAGTACTTC CASSQVSFSYEQYF
TRBJ1-1 . . TRBV3-1/TRBV3-2 TGTGCCAGCAGCCAAACGGACTCGAACACTGAAGCTTTCTTT CASSQTDSNTEAFF
TRBJ1-3 . . TRBV9 TGTGCCAGCAGCACACGGACTGAATTGGGAAACACCATATATTTT CASSTRTELGNTIYF
TRBJ2-4 TRBD2 . TRBV7-8 TGTGCCAGCAGCTTAGGACGGGAGGGCCTTGGCAAAAACATTCAGTACTTC CASSLGREGLGKNIQYF
TRBJ2-3 TRBD2 . TRBV4-2 TGTGCCAGCAGCCCCTTAGCGGGAATCTCAGATACGCAGTATTTT CASSPLAGISDTQYF
TRBJ2-7 . once TRBV2 TGTGCCAGCAGTGAAGCGCGGGAATCCTACGAGCAGTACTTC CASSEARESYEQYF
TRBJ2-7 . . TRBV28 TGTGCCAGCAGTTTATGGGGGGACACGATTTACGAGCAGTACTTC CASSLWGDTIYEQYF
TRBJ2-2 . . TRBV7-2 TGTGCCAGCAGCACCCGTCTTCCGGGGACGAACACCGGGGAGCTGTTTTTT CASSTRLPGTNTGELFF